Each of the 14 T cell receptor beta chains below was sequenced from the same sample in a study of patients and donors after allogeneic stem cell transplantation. TCRdb independently ran MiXCR on the RT-PCR reads; one entry per CDR3 protein. The sample records some 960,000 distinct CDR3 sequences, over 15% being singletons. Sequencing was carried out using blood, either unsorted or a sorted T cell fraction (not recorded which). Receptors originate from a human donor who was either an allogeneic HSCT recipient or a stem cell or donor lymphocyte infusion donor (not recorded which). It is not recorded whose cells these are; they may come from a transplant donor.

A few counts support this clonotype. The rearrangement joins TRBV15 to TRBJ1-6; a weak D match, TRBD1 (6 bases). V was cut by 4 bases and J by 6 bases, with 22 bases left in between. The CDR3 is 18 amino acids. Germline assignment: CDR1 LNHNV and CDR2 YYDKDF (reference sequence). The CDR3 nucleotides are TGTGCCACCAGCACCCCCCGGGGGGACAACCCCTTTAATTCACCCCTCCACTTT. Translation gives CATSTPRGDNPFNSPLHF.

This clonotype turned up a few times. This chain links TRBV4-1 with TRBJ2-2, with 11 nucleotides matching TRBD1. The CDR3 runs 15 residues. The V gene end was trimmed by 4 bases and the J gene end by 4 bases; junction bases not matched to a gene: 2. Germline loops: CDR1 MGHRA, CDR2 YSYEKL. CDR3 in amino acids: CASSPDRGPTGELFF. DNA of the CDR3: TGCGCCAGCAGCCCGGACAGGGGGCCCACCGGGGAGCTGTTTTTT.

The V call is TRBV2, the J call TRBJ1-6; no firm D call. From germline, CDR1 is SNHLY and CDR2 FYNNEI. The CDR3 is 13 amino acids. Trimming took off 3 bases at V and 7 bases at J, with 7 bases between the two ends. The CDR3 DNA reads as TGTGCCAGCAGTGACGTTCTCAATTCACCCCTCCACTTT. This sequence encodes CASSDVLNSPLHF. Combining the CDR3 with reference TRBV2 and TRBJ1-6 gives the whole variable domain EPEVTQTPSHQVTQMGQEVILRCVPISNHLYFYWYRQILGQKVEFLVSFYNNEISEKSEIFDDQFSVERPDGSNFTLKIRSTKLEDSAMYFCASSDVLNSPLHFGNGTRLTVT.

The chain has TRBV11-2 and TRBJ2-7; TRBD1 aligns across 10 bases. Germline V gene data show CDR1 as SGHAT and CDR2 as FQNNGV. CDR3 size: 14 residues. The V and J ends lost 5 bases and 5 bases, in that order; junction bases with no gene match: 6. The CDR3 sequence: CASSPRQGAHEQYF. In nucleotides, the CDR3 is TGTGCCAGCAGCCCGAGACAGGGGGCCCACGAGCAGTACTTC.

CDR3 protein: CASSSSRGHSPLHF. The CDR3 bases are TGTGCCAGCAGTTCCTCCAGGGGCCATTCACCCCTCCACTTT. The chain couples TRBV12-3 or TRBV12-4 to TRBJ1-6; possible D gene TRBD1, 6 bases. The CDR3 runs to 14 residues. Trimming left V 4 bases short and J 8 bases short, with 12 bases between.

The chain combines TRBV5-1 with TRBJ2-3; no firm D call. CDR1 and CDR2 from the germline V gene are SGHRS and YFSETQ. The CDR3 length is 15 residues. V lost 3 bases to trimming and J lost 0 bases, with 11 bases between them. This chain's CDR3 is CASSSGFSSTDTQYF. The CDR3 DNA sequence: TGCGCCAGCAGCTCCGGGTTTAGTAGCACAGATACGCAGTATTTT.

The V gene is TRBV9, the J gene TRBJ2-2; D is perhaps TRBD1 or TRBD2 (5 bases each). Germline loops: CDR1 SGDLS, CDR2 YYNGEE. The CDR3 runs 15 residues. Trimming took off 0 bases at V and 3 bases at J, with 9 bases between the two ends. CDR3 sequence: CASSVDRGDTGELFF. DNA for the CDR3: TGTGCCAGCAGCGTAGATCGGGGCGACACCGGGGAGCTGTTTTTT.

This clonotype was counted many times. V and J are TRBV6-5 and TRBJ1-6; 10 bases line up with TRBD1. The CDR3 extends over 16 amino acids. Germline lookup yields CDR1 MNHEY and CDR2 SVGAGI. V shed 0 bases, J shed 10 bases, and the junction held 6 bases outside the gene matches. The CDR3 DNA follows: TGTGCCAGCAGTTACTCGAAGGGGGACAGGGGATCACCCCTCCACTTT. Protein product: CASSYSKGDRGSPLHF.

This clonotype was recorded at least ten times. The V gene is TRBV12-3 or TRBV12-4, the J gene TRBJ2-2; D uncertain. The V gene lost 1 base and the J gene lost 2 bases, with 5 bases spanning the gap. This CDR3 comprises 14 residues. The CDR3 here is CASSLEVNTGELFF. The CDR3 DNA reads as TGTGCCAGCAGTTTAGAGGTCAACACCGGGGAGCTGTTTTTT.

The rearrangement uses TRBV29-1 and TRBJ2-7; no reliable D call. There are 11 residues in the CDR3. V dropped 6 bases and J dropped 7 bases, with 13 bases sitting between them. Germline lookup yields CDR1 SQVTM and CDR2 ANQGSEA. The CDR3: CSVSTTWEQYF. The CDR3 nucleotides are TGCAGCGTCTCAACAACTTGGGAGCAGTACTTC.

The rearrangement uses TRBV30 and TRBJ2-3; weak D call: TRBD1 (5 bases). From germline, CDR1 is GTSNPN and CDR2 SVGIG (reference sequence). V was pared by 3 bases and J by 4 bases, with 17 bases between. The CDR3 runs to 15 residues. The CDR3 loop is CAWSPHRQGADTQYF. The CDR3 coding sequence is TGTGCCTGGAGCCCTCACCGCCAGGGCGCAGATACGCAGTATTTT.

This clonotype was seen only a few times. This chain uses TRBV6-1 with TRBJ1-2; tentative D call: TRBD1 (6 bases). Germline V gene sequence: CDR1 MNHNS, CDR2 SASEGT. The CDR3 covers 13 residues. Trimming removed 7 bases from V and 8 bases from J, with 17 bases in between. CDR3: CASKQGQSVGYTF. The CDR3 bases are TGTGCCAGCAAGCAGGGACAATCGGTCGGCTACACCTTC.

The chain carries TRBV6-2 or TRBV6-3 and TRBJ1-2; perhaps TRBD1 as D (5 bases). Germline CDR1 MNHEY, CDR2 SVGEGT. This CDR3 is built from 17 residues. Trimming pared 5 bases from V and 2 bases from J, leaving 21 bases between. This chain's CDR3 is CASSRGIRHRENYGYTF. The CDR3 nucleotides are TGTGCCAGCAGTAGGGGAATTAGACACCGGGAGAACTATGGCTACACCTTC.

This clonotype was seen ten or more times. The chain recombines TRBV5-1 with TRBJ1-2; TRBD1 is a possible D gene (5 bases). Trimming took 5 bases from V and 4 from J, leaving 15 bases between them. CDR3 length: 14 residues. Germline assignment: CDR1 SGHRS and CDR2 YFSETQ. In DNA, the CDR3 is TGCGCCAGCAGTCAGGACAAAAACGCCTATGGCTACACCTTC. Translation: CASSQDKNAYGYTF.